Here is one T cell receptor beta chain with its context. This sample is drawn from a study of T cell changes during pregnancy in multiple sclerosis. TCRdb's copy holds only in-frame clones and misses some; the assay was immunoSEQ multiplex PCR. The sample includes 60,000 to 95,000 clones, around 90% of them seen just once. This CDR3 contains 13 residues. Germline V gene data show CDR1 as SGHNT and CDR2 as YYREEE (reference sequence). V lost 1 base to trimming and J lost 1 base, with 5 bases between them. The receptor comes from a female donor with multiple sclerosis, enrolled in a pregnancy study. The sample was CD4+ T cells from peripheral blood mononuclear cells, taken before pregnancy. The chain is built from TRBV5-4 and TRBJ1-1; no clear D gene. CDR3 region: CASSLQANTEAFF. DNA of the CDR3: TGTGCCAGCAGCTTGCAGGCGAACACTGAAGCTTTCTTT.